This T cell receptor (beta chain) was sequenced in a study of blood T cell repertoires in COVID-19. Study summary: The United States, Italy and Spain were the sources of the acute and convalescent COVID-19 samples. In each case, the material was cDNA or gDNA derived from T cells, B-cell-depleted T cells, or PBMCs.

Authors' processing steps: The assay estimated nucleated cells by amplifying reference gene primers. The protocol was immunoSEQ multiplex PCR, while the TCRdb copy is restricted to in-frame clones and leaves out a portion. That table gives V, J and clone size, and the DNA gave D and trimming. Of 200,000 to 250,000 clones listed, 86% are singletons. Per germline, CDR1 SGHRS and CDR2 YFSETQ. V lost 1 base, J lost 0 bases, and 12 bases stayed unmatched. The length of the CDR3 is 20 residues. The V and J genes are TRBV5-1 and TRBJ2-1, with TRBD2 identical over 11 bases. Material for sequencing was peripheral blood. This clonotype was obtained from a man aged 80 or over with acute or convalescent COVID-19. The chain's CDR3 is CASSLRASGRRSSSYNEQFF. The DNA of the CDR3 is TGCGCCAGCAGCTTGAGGGCTAGCGGGAGGAGGTCCAGCTCCTACAATGAGCAGTTCTTC.